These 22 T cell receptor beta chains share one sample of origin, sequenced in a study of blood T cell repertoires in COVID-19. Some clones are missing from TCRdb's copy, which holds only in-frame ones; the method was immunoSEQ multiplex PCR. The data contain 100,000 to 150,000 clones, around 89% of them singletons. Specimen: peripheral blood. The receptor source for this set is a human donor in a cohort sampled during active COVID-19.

CDR3 DNA: TGTGCCAGCAGCGTAGGGGGCACCCCCTACGAGCAGTACTTC. It encodes CASSVGGTPYEQYF. The chain is built from TRBV9 and TRBJ2-7, with TRBD1 as a possible D gene (5 bases). Trimming took off 0 bases at V and 2 bases at J, with 9 bases between the two ends. The CDR3 covers 14 residues. Germline values: CDR1 SGDLS, CDR2 YYNGEE.

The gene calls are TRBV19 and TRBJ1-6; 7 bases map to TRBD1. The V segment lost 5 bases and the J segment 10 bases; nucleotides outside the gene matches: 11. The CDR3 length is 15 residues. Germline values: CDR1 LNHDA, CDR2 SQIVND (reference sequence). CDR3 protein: CASSVTGQTNSPLHF. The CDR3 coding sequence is TGTGCCAGTAGTGTAACGGGACAGACAAACTCACCCCTCCACTTT.

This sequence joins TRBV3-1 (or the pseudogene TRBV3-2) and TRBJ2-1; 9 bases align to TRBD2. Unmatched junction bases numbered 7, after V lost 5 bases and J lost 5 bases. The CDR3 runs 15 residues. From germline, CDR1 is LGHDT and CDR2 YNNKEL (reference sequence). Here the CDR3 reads CASSVAGAPNNEQFF. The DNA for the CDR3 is TGTGCCAGCAGCGTAGCGGGGGCCCCGAACAATGAGCAGTTCTTC.

In nucleotides, the CDR3 is TGTGCCAGCAGTATGCTCGGGACAGGGAAGGCTGAAGCTTTCTTT. Translating it yields CASSMLGTGKAEAFF. This rearrangement joins TRBV25-1 to TRBJ1-1, with 9 bases fitting TRBD1. CDR1 is MGHDK and CDR2 is SYGVNS in the germline V gene. V gave up 5 bases and J gave up 6 bases; unmatched junction bases: 10. CDR3 length: 15 residues.

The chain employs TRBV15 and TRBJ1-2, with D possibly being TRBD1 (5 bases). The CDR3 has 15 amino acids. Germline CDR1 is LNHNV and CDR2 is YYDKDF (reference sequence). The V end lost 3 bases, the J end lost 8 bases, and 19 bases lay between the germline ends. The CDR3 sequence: CATSRGGRELGGYTF. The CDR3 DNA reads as TGTGCCACCAGCAGGGGAGGCAGGGAGTTGGGCGGCTACACCTTC.

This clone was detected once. The CDR3 nucleotides are TGTGCCAGCAGCTACCAGGGGTCCTCTGGAAACACCATATATTTT. Translated: CASSYQGSSGNTIYF. The gene calls are TRBV28 and TRBJ1-3; D might be TRBD1 (6 bases). This CDR3 region has 15 residues. Per the germline V gene, CDR1 is MDHEN and CDR2 is SYDVKM. Trimming left V 6 bases short and J 0 bases short, with 12 bases between.

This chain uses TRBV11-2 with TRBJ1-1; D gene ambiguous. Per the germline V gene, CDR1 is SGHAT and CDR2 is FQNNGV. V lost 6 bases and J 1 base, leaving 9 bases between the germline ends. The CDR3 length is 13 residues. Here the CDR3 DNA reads TGTGCCAGCAGTCTTACACCGAACACTGAAGCTTTCTTT. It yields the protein CASSLTPNTEAFF.

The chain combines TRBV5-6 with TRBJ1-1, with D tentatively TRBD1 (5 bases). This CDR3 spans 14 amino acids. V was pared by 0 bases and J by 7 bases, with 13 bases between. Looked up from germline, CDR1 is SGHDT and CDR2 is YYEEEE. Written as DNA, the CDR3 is TGTGCCAGCAGCTTGGCTTCAGGGATCGGTGAAGCTTTCTTT. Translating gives CASSLASGIGEAFF.

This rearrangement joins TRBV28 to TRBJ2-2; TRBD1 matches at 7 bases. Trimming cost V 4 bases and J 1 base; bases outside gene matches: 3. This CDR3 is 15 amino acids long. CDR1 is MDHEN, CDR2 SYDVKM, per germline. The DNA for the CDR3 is TGTGCCAGCAGTTCCCGACAGGGGAACACCGGGGAGCTGTTTTTT. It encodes CASSSRQGNTGELFF.

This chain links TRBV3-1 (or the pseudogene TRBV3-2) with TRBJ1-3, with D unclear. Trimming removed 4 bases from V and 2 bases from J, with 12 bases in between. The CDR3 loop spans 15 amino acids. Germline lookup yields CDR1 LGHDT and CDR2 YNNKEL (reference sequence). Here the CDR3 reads CASSREVYPGNTIYF. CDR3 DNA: TGTGCCAGCAGCCGGGAGGTCTACCCTGGAAACACCATATATTTT.

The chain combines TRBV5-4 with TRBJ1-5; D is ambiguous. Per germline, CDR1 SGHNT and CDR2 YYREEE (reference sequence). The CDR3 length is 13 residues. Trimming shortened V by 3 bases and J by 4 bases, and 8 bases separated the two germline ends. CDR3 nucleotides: TGTGCCAGCAGCTCTGGAGGGAATCAGCCCCAGCATTTT. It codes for CASSSGGNQPQHF. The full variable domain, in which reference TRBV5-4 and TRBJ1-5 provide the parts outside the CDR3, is ETGVTQSPTHLIKTRGQQVTLRCSSQSGHNTVSWYQQALGQGPQFIFQYYREEENGRGNFPPRFSGLQFPNYSSELNVNALELDDSALYLCASSSGGNQPQHFGDGTRLSIL.

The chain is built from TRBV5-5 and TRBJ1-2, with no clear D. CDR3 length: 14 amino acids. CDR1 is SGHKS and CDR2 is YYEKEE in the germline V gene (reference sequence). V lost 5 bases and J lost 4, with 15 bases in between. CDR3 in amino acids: CASREGLGSYGYTF. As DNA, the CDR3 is TGTGCCAGCAGGGAGGGATTGGGATCCTATGGCTACACCTTC. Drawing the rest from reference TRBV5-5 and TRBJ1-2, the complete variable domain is DAGVTQSPTHLIKTRGQQVTLRCSPISGHKSVSWYQQVLGQGPQFIFQYYEKEERGRGNFPDRFSARQFPNYSSELNVNALLLGDSALYLCASREGLGSYGYTFGSGTRLTVV.

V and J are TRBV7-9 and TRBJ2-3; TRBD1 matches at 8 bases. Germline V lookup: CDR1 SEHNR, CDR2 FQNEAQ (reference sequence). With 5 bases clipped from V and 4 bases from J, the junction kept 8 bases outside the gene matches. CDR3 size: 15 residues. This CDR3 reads CASSHRDRSPDTQYF. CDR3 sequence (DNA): TGTGCCAGCAGCCATCGGGACAGGTCGCCAGATACGCAGTATTTT.

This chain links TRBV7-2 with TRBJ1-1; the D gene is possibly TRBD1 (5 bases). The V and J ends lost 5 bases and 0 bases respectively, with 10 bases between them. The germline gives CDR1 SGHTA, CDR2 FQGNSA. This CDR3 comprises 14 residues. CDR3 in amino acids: CASSPAGVNTEAFF. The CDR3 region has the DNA TGTGCCAGCAGCCCTGCGGGGGTGAACACTGAAGCTTTCTTT. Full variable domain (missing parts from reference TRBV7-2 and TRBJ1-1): GAGVSQSPSNKVTEKGKDVELRCDPISGHTALYWYRQSLGQGLEFLIYFQGNSAPDKSGLPSDRFSAERTGGSVSTLTIQRTQQEDSAVYLCASSPAGVNTEAFFGQGTRLTVV.

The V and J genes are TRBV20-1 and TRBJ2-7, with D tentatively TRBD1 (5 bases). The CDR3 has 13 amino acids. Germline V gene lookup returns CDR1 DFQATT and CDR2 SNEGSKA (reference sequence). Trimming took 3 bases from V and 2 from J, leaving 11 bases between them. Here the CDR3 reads CSASGQGPYEQYF. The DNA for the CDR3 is TGCAGTGCTAGTGGTCAGGGCCCCTACGAGCAGTACTTC.

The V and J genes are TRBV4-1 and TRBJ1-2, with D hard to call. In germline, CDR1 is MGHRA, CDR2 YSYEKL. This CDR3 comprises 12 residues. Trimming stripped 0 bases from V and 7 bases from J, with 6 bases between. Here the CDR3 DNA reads TGCGCCAGCAGCCAAGATCGCGGTGGCTACACCTTC. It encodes CASSQDRGGYTF.

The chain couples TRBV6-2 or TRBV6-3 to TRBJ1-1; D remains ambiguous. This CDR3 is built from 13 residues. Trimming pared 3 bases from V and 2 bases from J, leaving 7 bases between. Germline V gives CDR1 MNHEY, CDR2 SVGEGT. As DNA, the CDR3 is TGTGCCAGCAGTTATGTGGCCAACACTGAAGCTTTCTTT. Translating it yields CASSYVANTEAFF.

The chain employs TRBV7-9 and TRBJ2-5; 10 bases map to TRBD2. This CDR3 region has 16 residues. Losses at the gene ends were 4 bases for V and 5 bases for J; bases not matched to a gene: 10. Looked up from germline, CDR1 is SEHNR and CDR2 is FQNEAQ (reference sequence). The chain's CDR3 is CASSSPGLAIVETQYF. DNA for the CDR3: TGTGCCAGCAGCTCACCGGGACTAGCGATTGTGGAGACCCAGTACTTC.

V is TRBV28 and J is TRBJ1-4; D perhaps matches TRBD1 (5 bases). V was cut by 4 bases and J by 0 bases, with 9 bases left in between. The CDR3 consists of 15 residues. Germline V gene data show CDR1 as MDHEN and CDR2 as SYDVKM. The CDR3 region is CASSSGGATNEKLFF. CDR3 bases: TGTGCCAGCAGTTCCGGGGGGGCAACTAATGAAAAACTGTTTTTT. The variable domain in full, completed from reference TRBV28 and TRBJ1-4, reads DVKVTQSSRYLVKRTGEKVFLECVQDMDHENMFWYRQDPGLGLRLIYFSYDVKMKEKGDIPEGYSVSREKKERFSLILESASTNQTSMYLCASSSGGATNEKLFFGSGTQLSVL.

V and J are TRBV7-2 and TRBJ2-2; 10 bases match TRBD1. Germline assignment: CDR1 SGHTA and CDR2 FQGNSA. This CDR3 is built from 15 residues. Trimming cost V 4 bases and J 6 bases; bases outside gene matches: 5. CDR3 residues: CASSSTGGVPGELFF. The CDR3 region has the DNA TGTGCCAGCAGCTCGACAGGGGGCGTACCCGGGGAGCTGTTTTTT.

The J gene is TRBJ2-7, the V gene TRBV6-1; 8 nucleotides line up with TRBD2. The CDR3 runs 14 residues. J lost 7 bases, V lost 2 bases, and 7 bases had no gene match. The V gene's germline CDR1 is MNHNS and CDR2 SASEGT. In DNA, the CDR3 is TGTGCCAGCAGTGAATTCGGGGGGGCCAAGGAGCAGTACTTC. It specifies CASSEFGGAKEQYF.

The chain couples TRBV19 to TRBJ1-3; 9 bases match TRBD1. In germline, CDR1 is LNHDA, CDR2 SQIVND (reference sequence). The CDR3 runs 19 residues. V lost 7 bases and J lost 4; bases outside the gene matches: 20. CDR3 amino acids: CASTMGPGQGLFAGNTIYF. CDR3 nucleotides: TGTGCCAGTACCATGGGGCCGGGACAGGGTCTTTTTGCCGGAAACACCATATATTTT.